These T cell receptor beta chains were read from a single sample in a study of control samples from healthy donors and cancer patients. The protocol was immunoSEQ multiplex PCR, while the TCRdb copy is restricted to in-frame clones and leaves out a portion. The sample lists about 180,000 clones; 90% were seen once. Sequences were obtained from blood. The receptors come from a woman aged 50 to 60 in good health. The CDR3 runs from the conserved cysteine through the conserved F or W. Fields, in order: clone size, J gene, V gene, D gene, CDR3 DNA, CDR3 protein. A D gene is named only where the DNA matches it firmly. Clone size is shown for a subset of rows, as once, few, many or a class of expanded clone.

clone size: .; J gene: TRBJ1-2; V gene: TRBV9; D gene: .; CDR3 DNA: TGTGCCAGCAGCGCAATGGGGGGTAGGAGCTACACCTTC; CDR3 protein: CASSAMGGRSYTF
clone size: once; J gene: TRBJ2-7; V gene: TRBV10-3; D gene: TRBD1; CDR3 DNA: TGTGCCATCAGATCGGACAGGGGTTCCTACGAGCAGTACTTC; CDR3 protein: CAIRSDRGSYEQYF
clone size: .; J gene: TRBJ1-2; V gene: TRBV14; D gene: .; CDR3 DNA: TGTGCCAGCAGCCCCCGGACGGCTCCCGGCTATGGCTACACCTTC; CDR3 protein: CASSPRTAPGYGYTF
clone size: .; J gene: TRBJ1-5; V gene: TRBV4-3; D gene: .; CDR3 DNA: TGCGCCAGCAGCCGCGACCTTGGACAGCCCCAGCATTTT; CDR3 protein: CASSRDLGQPQHF
clone size: .; J gene: TRBJ2-1; V gene: TRBV6-2/TRBV6-3; D gene: .; CDR3 DNA: TGTGCCAGCAGTTATGCCGTCCTGAGGAATGAGCAGTTCTTC; CDR3 protein: CASSYAVLRNEQFF
clone size: .; J gene: TRBJ2-5; V gene: TRBV10-3; D gene: TRBD2; CDR3 DNA: TGTGCCATCAGTGACGGGGGGAAGGGAGAGACCCAGTACTTC; CDR3 protein: CAISDGGKGETQYF
clone size: .; J gene: TRBJ1-1; V gene: TRBV5-4; D gene: .; CDR3 DNA: TGTGCCAGCAGCTTGGAGACAGACCTTGAAGCTTTCTTT; CDR3 protein: CASSLETDLEAFF
clone size: .; J gene: TRBJ1-5; V gene: TRBV4-3; D gene: .; CDR3 DNA: TGCGCCAGCAGCCAAGAAATGAGCAATCAGCCCCAGCATTTT; CDR3 protein: CASSQEMSNQPQHF
clone size: .; J gene: TRBJ1-2; V gene: TRBV27; D gene: .; CDR3 DNA: TGTGCCAGCAGTCCGCAGGACAAAGGATATGGCTACACCTTC; CDR3 protein: CASSPQDKGYGYTF
clone size: .; J gene: TRBJ1-2; V gene: TRBV27; D gene: .; CDR3 DNA: TGTGCCAGCAGTTTAGGGCGGAGCTATGGCTACACCTTC; CDR3 protein: CASSLGRSYGYTF
clone size: .; J gene: TRBJ1-3; V gene: TRBV28; D gene: TRBD1; CDR3 DNA: TGTGCCAGCAGTGATCAGGGGGGCGCAGACACCATATATTTT; CDR3 protein: CASSDQGGADTIYF
clone size: once; J gene: TRBJ2-2; V gene: TRBV7-2; D gene: .; CDR3 DNA: TGTGCCAGCAACAAAAGGGGCCCTCCGACCGGGGAGCTGTTTTTT; CDR3 protein: CASNKRGPPTGELFF
clone size: .; J gene: TRBJ2-3; V gene: TRBV5-1; D gene: TRBD1; CDR3 DNA: TGCGCCAGCAGCTCGACAGGGGGCAAAGAAGATACGCAGTATTTT; CDR3 protein: CASSSTGGKEDTQYF
clone size: .; J gene: TRBJ1-3; V gene: TRBV19; D gene: .; CDR3 DNA: TGTGCCACCAATTCTCATCGGAGTGGAAACACCATATATTTT; CDR3 protein: CATNSHRSGNTIYF
clone size: .; J gene: TRBJ2-2; V gene: TRBV7-3; D gene: TRBD1; CDR3 DNA: TGTGCCAGCAGCCCCCCGGGACAGGGGACCACCGGGGAGCTGTTTTTT; CDR3 protein: CASSPPGQGTTGELFF
clone size: once; J gene: TRBJ1-6; V gene: TRBV6-5; D gene: .; CDR3 DNA: TGTGCCAGCAGTTACAGACGCAGAGGCAATTCACCCCTCCACTTT; CDR3 protein: CASSYRRRGNSPLHF
clone size: few; J gene: TRBJ1-1; V gene: TRBV19; D gene: .; CDR3 DNA: TGTGCCAGTACCAGCATACGGGGAGAAGCTTTCTTT; CDR3 protein: CASTSIRGEAFF
clone size: .; J gene: TRBJ1-5; V gene: TRBV21-1; D gene: .; CDR3 DNA: TGTGCCAGCAGCAAATACAGGGGAAATCAGCCCCAGCATTTT; CDR3 protein: CASSKYRGNQPQHF
clone size: .; J gene: TRBJ1-1; V gene: TRBV6-5; D gene: .; CDR3 DNA: TGTGCCAGCAGTTACTTCGAGGGGACTGAAGCTTTCTTT; CDR3 protein: CASSYFEGTEAFF
clone size: .; J gene: TRBJ1-2; V gene: TRBV5-1; D gene: .; CDR3 DNA: TGCGCCAGCAGCTCTGAAGGGGAGCTCTATGGCTACACCTTC; CDR3 protein: CASSSEGELYGYTF
clone size: .; J gene: TRBJ2-7; V gene: TRBV19; D gene: .; CDR3 DNA: TGTGCCAGTAGCAAGAGCTCCTACGAGCAGTACTTC; CDR3 protein: CASSKSSYEQYF
clone size: .; J gene: TRBJ1-1; V gene: TRBV5-5; D gene: .; CDR3 DNA: TGTGCCAGCAGCTTGGTTCAGGCCCCGTTGAGTTTCACTGAAGCTTTCTTT; CDR3 protein: CASSLVQAPLSFTEAFF
clone size: .; J gene: TRBJ1-1; V gene: TRBV28; D gene: .; CDR3 DNA: TGTGCCAGCAGTTTATTAGGGGGAGGGGACACTGAAGCTTTCTTT; CDR3 protein: CASSLLGGGDTEAFF
clone size: once; J gene: TRBJ2-3; V gene: TRBV7-2; D gene: .; CDR3 DNA: TGTGCCAGCAGCTGGGGGGCACAAGGGGGCACGCAGTATTTT; CDR3 protein: CASSWGAQGGTQYF
clone size: .; J gene: TRBJ1-4; V gene: TRBV7-9; D gene: .; CDR3 DNA: TGTGCCAGCAGCGCCATGGGGGGGGTGATTAAACTGTTTTTT; CDR3 protein: CASSAMGGVIKLFF
clone size: .; J gene: TRBJ2-2; V gene: TRBV18; D gene: .; CDR3 DNA: TGTGCCAGCTCACGGGACACCGCGAACACCGGGGAGCTGTTTTTT; CDR3 protein: CASSRDTANTGELFF
clone size: once; J gene: TRBJ1-2; V gene: TRBV7-3; D gene: .; CDR3 DNA: TGTGCCAGGGACCGGACTTTGGGCTACACCTTC; CDR3 protein: CARDRTLGYTF
clone size: .; J gene: TRBJ1-2; V gene: TRBV9; D gene: TRBD1; CDR3 DNA: TGTGCCAGCAGCGTAGCCCAGGGGGCAGGGTATGGCTACACCTTC; CDR3 protein: CASSVAQGAGYGYTF
clone size: few; J gene: TRBJ1-1; V gene: TRBV29-1; D gene: .; CDR3 DNA: TGCAGCTCTAGGGAGCCCCGACCGAACACTGAAGCTTTCTTT; CDR3 protein: CSSREPRPNTEAFF
clone size: .; J gene: TRBJ2-2; V gene: TRBV15; D gene: TRBD1; CDR3 DNA: TGTGCCACCAGGACAGGGCGGGTCACCGGGGAGCTGTTTTTT; CDR3 protein: CATRTGRVTGELFF
clone size: .; J gene: TRBJ1-1; V gene: TRBV2; D gene: .; CDR3 DNA: TGTGCCAGCAGTCCTCAGGGGACCCTTAACACTGAAGCTTTCTTT; CDR3 protein: CASSPQGTLNTEAFF
clone size: .; J gene: TRBJ1-1; V gene: TRBV6-5; D gene: .; CDR3 DNA: TGTGCCAGCATCGACGTTTTGGGCGTGTACACTGAAGCTTTCTTT; CDR3 protein: CASIDVLGVYTEAFF
clone size: .; J gene: TRBJ1-4; V gene: TRBV5-5; D gene: .; CDR3 DNA: TGTGCCAGCAGCCGTAATGAAAAACTGTTTTTT; CDR3 protein: CASSRNEKLFF
clone size: .; J gene: TRBJ1-2; V gene: TRBV3-1/TRBV3-2; D gene: .; CDR3 DNA: TGTGCCAGCAGCCAGGAAAGCTATGGCTACACCTTC; CDR3 protein: CASSQESYGYTF
clone size: .; J gene: TRBJ2-1; V gene: TRBV7-2; D gene: .; CDR3 DNA: TGTGCCAGCAAGCCCCCGGGTCTCCTCAATGAGCAGTTCTTC; CDR3 protein: CASKPPGLLNEQFF
clone size: .; J gene: TRBJ1-1; V gene: TRBV3-1/TRBV3-2; D gene: .; CDR3 DNA: TGTGCCAGCAGTCCATCCCGGGACACTGAAGCTTTCTTT; CDR3 protein: CASSPSRDTEAFF
clone size: .; J gene: TRBJ2-5; V gene: TRBV7-3; D gene: .; CDR3 DNA: TGTGCCAGCAGCTTAACGTTAAATCCTACCCAAGAGACCCAGTACTTC; CDR3 protein: CASSLTLNPTQETQYF
clone size: .; J gene: TRBJ1-1; V gene: TRBV6-2/TRBV6-3; D gene: .; CDR3 DNA: TGTGCCAGCAGTTTCGGGGGCGCGGGTTCCGCTTTCTTT; CDR3 protein: CASSFGGAGSAFF
clone size: .; J gene: TRBJ1-1; V gene: TRBV7-9; D gene: .; CDR3 DNA: TGTGCCAGCAGCTTCCGGGACAAGAACACTGAAGCTTTCTTT; CDR3 protein: CASSFRDKNTEAFF
clone size: .; J gene: TRBJ1-2; V gene: TRBV7-2; D gene: .; CDR3 DNA: TGTGCCAGCAGCTTAGGGAGTCGCGAGGGCTACACCTTC; CDR3 protein: CASSLGSREGYTF
clone size: .; J gene: TRBJ2-7; V gene: TRBV7-2; D gene: TRBD2; CDR3 DNA: TGTGCCAGCAGCCAGGGAGGGTACGAGCAGTACTTC; CDR3 protein: CASSQGGYEQYF
clone size: .; J gene: TRBJ1-2; V gene: TRBV7-2; D gene: .; CDR3 DNA: TGTGCCAGCAGTTACTATGGCTACACCTTC; CDR3 protein: CASSYYGYTF
clone size: .; J gene: TRBJ2-1; V gene: TRBV7-3; D gene: .; CDR3 DNA: TGTGCCAGCAGCCCCTTCCCAACTGTTTACAATGAGCAGTTCTTC; CDR3 protein: CASSPFPTVYNEQFF
clone size: .; J gene: TRBJ2-1; V gene: TRBV3-1/TRBV3-2; D gene: .; CDR3 DNA: TGTGCCAGCAGCCCCCGAGACAGCTACTCCTACAATGAGCAGTTCTTC; CDR3 protein: CASSPRDSYSYNEQFF
clone size: .; J gene: TRBJ2-5; V gene: TRBV3-1/TRBV3-2; D gene: TRBD2; CDR3 DNA: TGTGCCAGCAGCCAATCGCGGCTAGCGGGGAAAGAGACCCAGTACTTC; CDR3 protein: CASSQSRLAGKETQYF
clone size: .; J gene: TRBJ2-3; V gene: TRBV25-1; D gene: TRBD1; CDR3 DNA: TGTGCCAGCAGGGAATACAGGGGCCCCAAGTATTTT; CDR3 protein: CASREYRGPKYF
clone size: few; J gene: TRBJ2-3; V gene: TRBV7-2; D gene: TRBD1; CDR3 DNA: TGTGCCAGCAGCTTTGGACAGGGGGCAGATACGCAGTATTTT; CDR3 protein: CASSFGQGADTQYF
clone size: .; J gene: TRBJ1-5; V gene: TRBV19; D gene: TRBD1; CDR3 DNA: TGTGCCAGTAAACCGGGACAGGGTACCAGCAATCAGCCCCAGCATTTT; CDR3 protein: CASKPGQGTSNQPQHF
clone size: .; J gene: TRBJ1-5; V gene: TRBV28; D gene: .; CDR3 DNA: TGTGCCAGCAGTTTAGTCCCGCCCCAGCATTTT; CDR3 protein: CASSLVPPQHF
clone size: .; J gene: TRBJ1-1; V gene: TRBV9; D gene: .; CDR3 DNA: TGTGCCAGCAGCGAGCCAGCTAACACTGAAGCTTTCTTT; CDR3 protein: CASSEPANTEAFF
clone size: .; J gene: TRBJ2-3; V gene: TRBV4-3; D gene: TRBD2; CDR3 DNA: TGCGCCAGCAGCCAACGAACCGGGACTAGAAAGGCAGATACGCAGTATTTT; CDR3 protein: CASSQRTGTRKADTQYF
clone size: once; J gene: TRBJ2-3; V gene: TRBV9; D gene: TRBD2; CDR3 DNA: TGTGCCAGCAGCGTAGATAGCGGGAGGACTAGCACAGATACGCAGTATTTT; CDR3 protein: CASSVDSGRTSTDTQYF
clone size: few; J gene: TRBJ1-5; V gene: TRBV10-2; D gene: .; CDR3 DNA: TGCGCCAGCAGGGATGGCAATCAGCCCCAGCATTTT; CDR3 protein: CASRDGNQPQHF
clone size: .; J gene: TRBJ1-4; V gene: TRBV7-8; D gene: .; CDR3 DNA: TGTGCCAGCATCAAGGGACCTAGGACAGACTACTCAACTAATGAAAAACTGTTTTTT; CDR3 protein: CASIKGPRTDYSTNEKLFF